The entry below describes one T cell receptor beta chain. Its target is not known. MiXCR, run by TCRdb on the 5' RACE reads, gives a single entry per CDR3 protein. The sample includes about 480,000 distinct CDR3 sequences, about a sixth seen only once; the top ten take approximately 1%. The data originate from a study of CD8 T cells in ankylosing spondylitis. Study observations and caveats: A TCR beta motif of 7 to 9 highly homologous variants seemed to mark ankylosing spondylitis blood.

The CDR3 length is 14 residues. V was pared by 4 bases and J by 4 bases, with 9 bases of the junction left unmatched. Per the germline V gene, CDR1 is SQVTM and CDR2 is ANQGSEA. Sequencing was performed on blood, either unsorted or a sorted T cell fraction (not recorded which). The V call is TRBV29-1, the J call TRBJ1-2; 7 nucleotides line up with TRBD1. The receptor's source is a male donor with ankylosing spondylitis. CDR3 nucleotide sequence: TGCAGCGTTGCCAGACTCGGGACAGCCTATGGCTACACCTTC. Residues: CSVARLGTAYGYTF.